One sample yielded the 32 T cell receptor beta chains listed below, sequenced in a study of blood T cell repertoires in COVID-19. Repertoires were generated with immunoSEQ multiplex PCR, while TCRdb's copy carries only in-frame clones and drops some. The table shows under 200,000 clones, with roughly 80% occurring only once. What was sequenced was PBMCs or T cells enriched from blood (not recorded which). These TCRs come from a middle-aged woman with acute COVID-19.

The V call is TRBV11-2, the J call TRBJ1-1; perhaps TRBD1 as D (5 bases). The V gene lost 8 bases and the J gene lost 0 bases, with 10 bases spanning the gap. Germline CDR1 SGHAT, CDR2 FQNNGV. CDR3 length: 13 amino acids. In nucleotides, the CDR3 is TGTGCCAGCTTGGGGCTTATGAACACTGAAGCTTTCTTT. Translated, it gives CASLGLMNTEAFF.

This chain joins TRBV19 and TRBJ2-2, with D perhaps TRBD2 (5 bases). Germline values: CDR1 LNHDA, CDR2 SQIVND (reference sequence). Trimming removed 4 bases from V and 1 base from J, with 10 bases in between. CDR3 length: 15 amino acids. The CDR3, as DNA: TGTGCCAGTAGTACCCGACTACTGAACACCGGGGAGCTGTTTTTT. Its protein is CASSTRLLNTGELFF.

V is TRBV6-1 and J is TRBJ2-1; D is uncertain. Germline CDR1 and CDR2: MNHNS and SASEGT. The CDR3 length is 12 residues. Deletions cut 3 bases from V and 15 bases from J, with 15 bases between. The CDR3 DNA is TGTGCCAGCAGTGACCGGTTCCTCAACAGGTTCTTC. Its translation is CASSDRFLNRFF.

The V and J genes are TRBV19 and TRBJ1-1; 8 bases are shared with TRBD1. The CDR3 covers 15 residues. The J segment lost 1 base and the V segment lost 3 bases, leaving 4 bases of the junction unmatched. Germline-derived CDR1 and CDR2 are LNHDA and SQIVND (reference sequence). CDR3 residues: CASSIQGATNTEAFF. DNA for the CDR3: TGTGCCAGTAGTATCCAGGGGGCCACGAACACTGAAGCTTTCTTT.

This chain connects TRBV27 to TRBJ2-7, with D tentatively TRBD1 (6 bases). The CDR3 runs to 16 residues. CDR1 is MNHEY and CDR2 is SMNVEV in the germline V gene (reference sequence). V lost 4 bases, J lost 1 base, and 17 bases lay in between. Here the CDR3 reads CASSSPRGSVSYEQYF. The CDR3, as DNA: TGTGCCAGCAGTTCACCTAGGGGGAGCGTATCCTACGAGCAGTACTTC.

This chain joins TRBV30 and TRBJ2-3; TRBD1 matches 7 bases. CDR1 GTSNPN and CDR2 SVGIG come from the germline V gene (reference sequence). Germline trimming cut 7 bases from V and 0 bases from J; bases unmatched to any gene: 4. The CDR3 covers 13 residues. CDR3 in amino acids: CAFRQGSTDTQYF. CDR3 DNA: TGTGCCTTCCGACAGGGTAGCACAGATACGCAGTATTTT.

This clone occurred a few times. The V gene is TRBV5-1, the J gene TRBJ1-2; TRBD1 is a possible D gene (5 bases). V lost 2 bases and J 3 bases, leaving 17 bases between the germline ends. This CDR3 comprises 16 residues. CDR1 and CDR2 (germline): SGHRS, YFSETQ. The CDR3 loop reads CASSFGGGDSYYGYTF. The CDR3 DNA sequence: TGCGCCAGCAGCTTTGGAGGAGGGGACTCCTACTATGGCTACACCTTC.

J is TRBJ2-1 and V is TRBV30; TRBD2 is a possible D gene (6 bases). This CDR3 contains 14 residues. Trimming stripped 6 bases from V and 2 bases from J, with 14 bases between. Germline loops: CDR1 GTSNPN, CDR2 SVGIG (reference sequence). The CDR3 DNA sequence: TGTGCCTGCCCTTTCTCGGGAGCCTACAATGAGCAGTTCTTC. Its protein is CACPFSGAYNEQFF.

V is TRBV2 and J is TRBJ2-5; D is perhaps TRBD2 (6 bases). The CDR3 loop spans 17 amino acids. Deletions cut 1 base from V and 5 bases from J, with 20 bases between. Looked up from germline, CDR1 is SNHLY and CDR2 is FYNNEI. CDR3 in amino acids: CASSEGRGPGERETQYF. Written as DNA, the CDR3 is TGTGCCAGCAGTGAAGGTCGGGGACCGGGGGAAAGGGAGACCCAGTACTTC.

This rearrangement joins TRBV4-1 to TRBJ1-2; TRBD1 matches 8 bases. Germline values: CDR1 MGHRA, CDR2 YSYEKL. The CDR3 runs 11 residues. CDR3 in amino acids: CDQTGDYGYTF. For the CDR3, the DNA is TGCGACCAGACAGGGGACTATGGCTACACCTTC.

J is TRBJ1-5 and V is TRBV28; D possibly corresponds to TRBD1 (6 bases). Germline CDR1 MDHEN, CDR2 SYDVKM. V was clipped by 6 bases and J by 7 bases, with 10 bases between them. The length of the CDR3 is 12 residues. The CDR3 loop is CASSLQGQPQHF. In DNA, the CDR3 is TGTGCCAGCAGCCTACAGGGCCAGCCCCAGCATTTT.

The chain links TRBV4-1 to TRBJ1-5; D uncertain. Trimming took off 0 bases at V and 7 bases at J, with 7 bases between the two ends. Germline loops: CDR1 MGHRA, CDR2 YSYEKL. The CDR3 totals 13 residues. CDR3 sequence reads: CASSQDLSQPQHF. The CDR3 region has the DNA TGCGCCAGCAGCCAAGACCTGAGCCAGCCCCAGCATTTT.

This chain links TRBV7-2 with TRBJ1-2; the match to TRBD1 covers 7 bases. CDR1 SGHTA and CDR2 FQGNSA come from the germline V gene. This CDR3 has 13 amino acids. V lost 3 bases, J lost 6 bases, and 4 bases stayed unmatched. CDR3 sequence (DNA): TGTGCCAGCAGCTTGAGGGGGCTGGATGGCTACACCTTC. It encodes CASSLRGLDGYTF.

The gene calls are TRBV5-1 and TRBJ1-2; D is possibly TRBD1 (6 bases). Trimming removed 0 bases at V and 5 bases at J, with 11 bases between. Germline lookup yields CDR1 SGHRS and CDR2 YFSETQ. CDR3 length equals 14 residues. The CDR3 loop reads CASSLVAGEYGYTF. CDR3 coding DNA: TGCGCCAGCAGCTTGGTGGCAGGGGAGTATGGCTACACCTTC.

The rearrangement links TRBV27 to TRBJ2-5, with 9 bases identical to TRBD2. The CDR3 runs to 17 residues. Trimming cost V 3 bases and J 4 bases; bases outside gene matches: 12. The germline V gene encodes CDR1 MNHEY and CDR2 SMNVEV (reference sequence). The CDR3 region has the DNA TGTGCCAGCAGTTTCTCGGTTGTAGCGGGAGCGACAGAGACCCAGTACTTC. It yields the protein CASSFSVVAGATETQYF.

This chain links TRBV7-9 with TRBJ1-3; D may be TRBD1 (6 bases). The V end was cut by 2 bases, the J end by 2 bases, with 7 bases between. Germline loops: CDR1 SEHNR, CDR2 FQNEAQ (reference sequence). This CDR3 has 14 residues. The CDR3, as DNA: TGTGCCAGCAGCTTACAGGGGACTGGAAACACCATATATTTT. Its protein product is CASSLQGTGNTIYF. Looking up the rest from reference TRBV7-9 and TRBJ1-3 gives the full variable domain: DTGVSQNPRHKITKRGQNVTFRCDPISEHNRLYWYRQTLGQGPEFLTYFQNEAQLEKSRLLSDRFSAERPKGSFSTLEIQRTEQGDSAMYLCASSLQGTGNTIYFGEGSWLTVV.

The CDR3 loop is CASSMYTNYGYTF. The CDR3 nucleotides are TGTGCCAGCAGTATGTACACTAACTATGGCTACACCTTC. This chain links TRBV6-5 with TRBJ1-2; D remains ambiguous. V lost 5 bases and J 0 bases, leaving 7 bases between the germline ends. Germline V CDR1 and CDR2: MNHEY, SVGAGI. CDR3 length: 13 amino acids.

The chain is built from TRBV14 and TRBJ2-2; 9 nucleotides agree with TRBD2. Germline V gene sequence: CDR1 SGHDN, CDR2 FVKESK. CDR3 length: 20 residues. J was trimmed by 4 bases and V by 0 bases; bases with no gene match: 15. The CDR3 loop reads CASSQDRRASGTRVTGELFF. CDR3 bases: TGTGCCAGCAGCCAAGATCGTCGGGCTAGCGGGACTCGTGTCACCGGGGAGCTGTTTTTT. Supplemented by reference TRBV14 and TRBJ2-2, the full variable domain reads EAGVTQFPSHSVIEKGQTVTLRCDPISGHDNLYWYRRVMGKEIKFLLHFVKESKQDESGMPNNRFLAERTGGTYSTLKVQPAELEDSGVYFCASSQDRRASGTRVTGELFFGEGSRLTVL.

This clone was seen a single time. This sequence joins TRBV5-1 and TRBJ2-7; TRBD2 matches 7 bases. The CDR3 extends over 16 amino acids. CDR1 is SGHRS, CDR2 YFSETQ, per germline. V was pared by 4 bases and J by 7 bases, with 17 bases of the junction left unmatched. The CDR3 DNA reads as TGCGCCAGCAGCCCCAGACTAGCAGGGTCCCTGGTTGAGCAGTACTTC. This gives the protein CASSPRLAGSLVEQYF. Supplemented by reference TRBV5-1 and TRBJ2-7, the full variable domain reads KAGVTQTPRYLIKTRGQQVTLSCSPISGHRSVSWYQQTPGQGLQFLFEYFSETQRNKGNFPGRFSGRQFSNSRSEMNVSTLELGDSALYLCASSPRLAGSLVEQYFGPGTRLTVT.

J is TRBJ1-1 and V is TRBV7-2; 8 nucleotides agree with TRBD1. This CDR3 is built from 19 residues. V lost 1 base to trimming and J lost 5 bases; unmatched junction nucleotides: 18. Germline V CDR1 and CDR2: SGHTA, FQGNSA. CDR3 in DNA: TGTGCCAGCAGCTTAGGGAGGTTGGACAGGGCGCAAAGGGGTACTGAAGCTTTCTTT. Protein sequence: CASSLGRLDRAQRGTEAFF.

The gene calls are TRBV27 and TRBJ2-3, with 12 bases lining up with TRBD2. This CDR3 contains 16 residues. Germline assignment: CDR1 MNHEY and CDR2 SMNVEV (reference sequence). V shed 5 bases, J shed 2 bases, and the junction held 5 bases outside the gene matches. The CDR3 loop is CASSKLAGGLTDTQYF. Here the CDR3 DNA reads TGTGCCAGCAGTAAACTAGCGGGAGGCCTCACAGATACGCAGTATTTT.

This rearrangement joins TRBV12-5 to TRBJ2-7; a possible D gene is TRBD2 (6 bases). CDR3 length: 16 amino acids. Germline V gene data show CDR1 as LGHNT and CDR2 as FRNRAP. V was shortened by 1 base and J by 7 bases, with 20 bases between the two germline ends. The CDR3 coding sequence is TGTGCTAGTGGTTTGGGAAGCAGGTCCCCTCGGGGGGAGCAGTACGTC. It is translated as CASGLGSRSPRGEQYV.

The CDR3 is CASSPGGGLNTEAFF. The CDR3 DNA reads TGCGCCAGCAGCCCCGGGGGTGGCCTAAACACTGAAGCTTTCTTT. This rearrangement joins TRBV5-1 to TRBJ1-1; D is possibly TRBD1 (5 bases). Germline V lookup: CDR1 SGHRS, CDR2 YFSETQ. The CDR3 has 15 residues. Trimming took 4 bases from V and 2 from J, leaving 15 bases between them.

The chain uses TRBV27 and TRBJ2-1; D is perhaps TRBD1 (7 bases). Germline V lookup: CDR1 MNHEY, CDR2 SMNVEV (reference sequence). There are 17 residues in the CDR3. The V gene lost 6 bases and the J gene lost 1 base, with 19 bases spanning the gap. CDR3 sequence reads: CASRGGAGGKSYNEQFF. The CDR3 DNA sequence: TGTGCCAGCAGGGGGGGTGCAGGGGGTAAATCCTACAATGAGCAGTTCTTC.

The chain joins TRBV7-9 to TRBJ2-1; 7 bases are shared with TRBD2. Germline V gene lookup returns CDR1 SEHNR and CDR2 FQNEAQ (reference sequence). V trimming: 5 bases; J trimming: 9 bases; junction bases outside the gene matches: 7. The CDR3 length is 13 residues. The CDR3 nucleotides read TGTGCCAGCAGCATCGGGGGGTCCGGTGAGCAGTTCTTC. It yields the protein CASSIGGSGEQFF.

The chain is built from TRBV7-2 and TRBJ1-2; the D gene is possibly TRBD1 (6 bases). The germline gives CDR1 SGHTA, CDR2 FQGNSA. This CDR3 spans 14 amino acids. V was clipped by 3 bases and J by 6 bases, with 14 bases between them. The CDR3 protein is CASSLGGAGDGYTF. CDR3 DNA sequence: TGTGCCAGCAGCTTGGGGGGGGCTGGCGATGGCTACACCTTC.

J is TRBJ2-1 and V is TRBV11-2, with 12 bases that match TRBD2. The CDR3 contains 18 residues. Germline V lookup: CDR1 SGHAT, CDR2 FQNNGV. V was clipped by 1 base and J by 6 bases; unmatched bases: 10. The CDR3: CASSLGGTSGRKANEQFF. DNA for the CDR3: TGTGCCAGCAGCTTAGGCGGGACTAGCGGGCGCAAGGCCAATGAGCAGTTCTTC.

The chain couples TRBV12-3 or TRBV12-4 to TRBJ1-5; D is undetermined. The CDR3 runs 12 residues. The V end was cut by 5 bases, the J end by 9 bases, with 11 bases between. The CDR3 nucleotides are TGTGCCAGCAGTGGAGACGGTCGGCCCCAGCATTTT. Protein sequence: CASSGDGRPQHF.

This chain uses TRBV18 with TRBJ2-3; D is possibly TRBD2 (6 bases). The germline V gene encodes CDR1 KGHSH and CDR2 LQKENI. The CDR3 loop spans 18 amino acids. Trimming took 3 bases from V and 0 from J, leaving 19 bases between them. Here the CDR3 reads CASSPLSSLALSTDTQYF. Written as DNA, the CDR3 is TGTGCCAGCTCACCGCTAAGTTCACTAGCACTTAGCACAGATACGCAGTATTTT.

The chain joins TRBV19 to TRBJ1-5; D is unclear. Germline CDR1 LNHDA, CDR2 SQIVND (reference sequence). Trimming removed 3 bases from V and 3 bases from J, with 15 bases in between. This CDR3 is 16 amino acids long. The CDR3 is CASSIPTRALNQPQHF. The CDR3 DNA is TGTGCCAGTAGTATCCCTACTAGGGCCCTCAATCAGCCCCAGCATTTT.

This chain connects TRBV5-1 to TRBJ2-7; 9 bases line up with TRBD1. Looked up from germline, CDR1 is SGHRS and CDR2 is YFSETQ. The CDR3 runs 14 residues. The ends lost 6 bases at V and 6 bases at J; junction bases unmatched: 10. CDR3 DNA sequence: TGCGCCAGCACCCTGCGGACAGGGGCCTCCGAGCAGTACTTC. This translates into CASTLRTGASEQYF.

The chain uses TRBV5-4 and TRBJ1-4, with D hard to call. The ends were cut back, 0 bases at V and 6 bases at J, with 12 bases in the middle. Germline assignment: CDR1 SGHNT and CDR2 YYREEE (reference sequence). The CDR3 length is 15 residues. Here the CDR3 reads CASSLGGEVDEKLFF. The CDR3 DNA follows: TGTGCCAGCAGCTTGGGCGGGGAGGTGGATGAAAAACTGTTTTTT.